A single sample is the source of the 26 T cell receptor beta chains below, sequenced in a study of shared clonotypes between healthy human individuals. The table came from immunoSEQ multiplex PCR; TCRdb's copy has only in-frame clones and leaves some out. Here the sample spans more than 1 million clones, around three quarters being singletons. Sequencing was done on a sample of memory CD4+ T cells from PBMCs. The subset: CD45RA-negative fraction. These receptors all stem from a man younger than 35 in good health. Some clones in this sample may be carry-over from other donors' samples.

V usage is TRBV14 and J usage is TRBJ2-5; perhaps TRBD2 as D (6 bases). V dropped 5 bases and J dropped 0 bases, with 16 bases sitting between them. This CDR3 contains 16 residues. Germline values: CDR1 SGHDN, CDR2 FVKESK. CDR3: CASSYGGAVYQETQYF. The CDR3 bases are TGTGCCAGCAGCTACGGGGGAGCCGTCTACCAAGAGACCCAGTACTTC. The full variable domain, its missing parts supplied by reference TRBV14 and TRBJ2-5, is EAGVTQFPSHSVIEKGQTVTLRCDPISGHDNLYWYRRVMGKEIKFLLHFVKESKQDESGMPNNRFLAERTGGTYSTLKVQPAELEDSGVYFCASSYGGAVYQETQYFGPGTRLLVL.

The chain links TRBV5-1 to TRBJ2-1; TRBD2 is a possible D gene (5 bases). The germline V and J ends were trimmed by 5 bases and 6 bases, with 18 bases remaining between them. CDR3 length: 15 residues. Germline loops: CDR1 SGHRS, CDR2 YFSETQ. This CDR3 reads CASSSGLTIINEQFF. CDR3 bases: TGCGCCAGCAGTTCTGGACTTACAATTATCAATGAGCAGTTCTTC.

Remarks on this clone: The identical CDR3 is also encoded by other nucleotide sequences in the sample. The rearrangement joins TRBV2 to TRBJ1-2; a weak D match, TRBD1 (5 bases). Trimming took off 4 bases at V and 3 bases at J, with 9 bases between the two ends. The CDR3 runs 13 residues. The germline V gene encodes CDR1 SNHLY and CDR2 FYNNEI. CDR3 region: CASSGPGYYGYTF. The CDR3 DNA is TGTGCCAGCAGTGGCCCAGGGTACTATGGCTACACCTTC. The whole variable domain, filled in from reference TRBV2 and TRBJ1-2, reads EPEVTQTPSHQVTQMGQEVILRCVPISNHLYFYWYRQILGQKVEFLVSFYNNEISEKSEIFDDQFSVERPDGSNFTLKIRSTKLEDSAMYFCASSGPGYYGYTFGSGTRLTVV.

This chain links TRBV25-1 with TRBJ2-1; 8 positions agree with TRBD1. CDR1 is MGHDK and CDR2 is SYGVNS in the germline V gene. V was pared by 1 base and J by 4 bases, with 6 bases of the junction left unmatched. The CDR3 totals 16 residues. The chain's CDR3 is CASSESDRVIYNEQFF. Written as DNA, the CDR3 is TGTGCCAGCAGTGAATCGGACAGGGTAATATACAATGAGCAGTTCTTC.

V gene TRBV5-4 combines with J gene TRBJ2-1, with 16 bases matching TRBD2. Per germline, CDR1 SGHNT and CDR2 YYREEE (reference sequence). This CDR3 has 15 residues. The V segment lost 1 base and the J segment 12 bases; nucleotides outside the gene matches: 4. DNA for the CDR3: TGTGCCAGCAGCTTGATGGGACTAGCGGGAGGGGCGCAGTTCTTC. This encodes CASSLMGLAGGAQFF.

The CDR3 is CASSRTGSLPNEKLFF. CDR3 in DNA: TGTGCCAGCAGTCGGACAGGGAGCCTCCCCAATGAAAAACTGTTTTTT. The chain is built from TRBV25-1 and TRBJ1-4; 8 bases are a match to TRBD1. CDR1 and CDR2 (germline): MGHDK, SYGVNS. The CDR3 contains 16 residues. After removal of 5 bases from V and 5 bases from J, the junction contained 10 bases not matched to a gene.

This chain links TRBV28 with TRBJ2-7; 8 nucleotides match TRBD1. There are 14 residues in the CDR3. Germline trimming cut 7 bases from V and 8 bases from J; bases unmatched to any gene: 13. Germline V CDR1 and CDR2: MDHEN, SYDVKM. The CDR3 sequence is CASTPGQATLKQYF. The CDR3 DNA reads as TGTGCCAGCACCCCGGGACAGGCGACTTTAAAGCAGTACTTC.

CDR3: CASSSVTGFSYEQYF. The CDR3 region has the DNA TGTGCCAGCAGTTCGGTGACAGGGTTCTCCTACGAGCAGTACTTC. The chain has TRBV28 and TRBJ2-7; 7 bases map to TRBD1. With 4 bases clipped from V and 0 bases from J, the junction kept 6 bases outside the gene matches. The CDR3 runs to 15 residues. Germline CDR1 is MDHEN and CDR2 is SYDVKM.

The rearrangement uses TRBV11-2 and TRBJ1-1; D is ambiguous. The germline V gene has CDR1 SGHAT and CDR2 FQNNGV. This CDR3 is built from 15 residues. Trimming removed 1 base at V and 0 bases at J, with 9 bases between. The CDR3 DNA reads as TGTGCCAGCAGCTTAGGGTACAACATGAACACTGAAGCTTTCTTT. Its translation: CASSLGYNMNTEAFF.

The chain is built from TRBV9 and TRBJ1-4; possible D gene TRBD1, 6 bases. Germline V gene lookup returns CDR1 SGDLS and CDR2 YYNGEE. This CDR3 has 15 amino acids. Deletions cut 0 bases from V and 8 bases from J, with 14 bases between. The CDR3 nucleotides are TGTGCCAGCAGCGTAGGGGACATAGGAGGGGAAAAACTGTTTTTT. Translated, it gives CASSVGDIGGEKLFF.

Regarding this clone: The sample contains more than one DNA sequence encoding this CDR3. This chain connects TRBV4-3 to TRBJ2-3; 8 positions match TRBD1. V lost 3 bases to trimming and J lost 1 base; unmatched junction nucleotides: 6. This CDR3 has 16 residues. The germline gives CDR1 LGHNA, CDR2 YSLEER. The CDR3 spells CASSHAGQGGTDTQYF. CDR3 nucleotide sequence: TGCGCCAGCAGCCACGCAGGACAGGGCGGCACAGATACGCAGTATTTT.

CDR3 DNA: TGTGCCAGCAGTAAACAGGGGGCGCATGGCTACACCTTC. Its translation: CASSKQGAHGYTF. The rearrangement uses TRBV28 and TRBJ1-2; TRBD1 matches at 9 bases. Losses at the gene ends were 5 bases for V and 6 bases for J; bases not matched to a gene: 4. The CDR3 is 13 residues long. The V gene's germline CDR1 is MDHEN and CDR2 SYDVKM.

The rearrangement joins TRBV7-3 to TRBJ2-3; 7 nucleotides align to TRBD1. J gave up 1 base and V 1 base, and 5 bases lay outside the gene matches. Germline loops: CDR1 SGHTA, CDR2 FQGTGA. The CDR3 extends over 16 amino acids. DNA of the CDR3: TGTGCCAGCAGCTTAAGGGGTGGGACAGGCACAGATACGCAGTATTTT. Its translation is CASSLRGGTGTDTQYF.

This clone was observed a single time. The rearrangement uses TRBV14 and TRBJ1-2, with D possibly being TRBD1 (6 bases). Trimming left V 4 bases short and J 5 bases short, with 14 bases between. Germline values: CDR1 SGHDN, CDR2 FVKESK. CDR3 length: 14 amino acids. CDR3: CASSPTGSLYGYTF. CDR3 DNA sequence: TGTGCCAGCAGCCCGACAGGATCCTTATATGGCTACACCTTC.

This clone was seen once. The V call is TRBV30, the J call TRBJ1-4; D may be TRBD1 (5 bases). V was clipped by 2 bases and J by 5 bases, with 15 bases between them. This CDR3 has 15 amino acids. Per the germline V gene, CDR1 is GTSNPN and CDR2 is SVGIG (reference sequence). CDR3 sequence: CAWSSPDHRNEKLFF. The DNA for the CDR3 is TGTGCCTGGAGTTCCCCAGACCACAGGAATGAAAAACTGTTTTTT.

The rearrangement uses TRBV2 and TRBJ2-1; 7 bases are shared with TRBD1. Unmatched junction bases numbered 7, after V lost 4 bases and J lost 7 bases. Per the germline V gene, CDR1 is SNHLY and CDR2 is FYNNEI. The CDR3 runs to 14 residues. This chain's CDR3 is CASSGRQGVNEQFF. In DNA form, the CDR3 reads TGTGCCAGCAGTGGTCGACAGGGAGTAAATGAGCAGTTCTTC.

This chain joins TRBV4-1 and TRBJ2-1; perhaps TRBD2 as D (5 bases). V lost 1 base and J lost 3, with 10 bases in between. Germline loops: CDR1 MGHRA, CDR2 YSYEKL. The CDR3 is 15 residues long. In nucleotides, the CDR3 is TGCGCCAGCAGCCAAGGAGCTAGCTTCTACAATGAGCAGTTCTTC. Its protein product is CASSQGASFYNEQFF.

The genes are TRBV5-4 and TRBJ2-5; tentatively, D is TRBD2 (5 bases). CDR1 SGHNT and CDR2 YYREEE come from the germline V gene (reference sequence). The CDR3 runs to 17 residues. Deletions cut 2 bases from V and 4 bases from J, with 21 bases between. The CDR3 sequence is CASSLLRAARSGETQYF. DNA for the CDR3: TGTGCCAGCAGCTTACTCCGAGCGGCCCGGAGCGGAGAGACCCAGTACTTC.

This sequence joins TRBV6-1 and TRBJ2-3; possibly TRBD1 or TRBD2 for D (5 bases each). The CDR3 spans 11 residues. Trimming took off 9 bases at V and 10 bases at J, with 14 bases between the two ends. CDR1 is MNHNS and CDR2 is SASEGT in the germline V gene. CDR3 loop: CASTGRGAQYF. CDR3 nucleotide sequence: TGTGCCAGTACGGGACGAGGAGCGCAGTATTTT.

The V and J genes are TRBV7-6 and TRBJ1-3; D is uncertain. This CDR3 is built from 15 residues. Germline lookup yields CDR1 SGHVS and CDR2 FNYEAQ. Between the trimmed V and J ends, which lost 0 bases and 2 bases, there was a span of 8 bases. CDR3 loop: CASSLAARAGNTIYF. The CDR3 DNA reads TGTGCCAGCAGCTTAGCGGCAAGGGCTGGAAACACCATATATTTT.

V usage is TRBV28 and J usage is TRBJ2-4; D assignment may be TRBD1 or TRBD2 (5 bases each). Trimming shortened V by 5 bases and J by 4 bases, and 21 bases separated the two germline ends. Germline CDR1 reads MDHEN; CDR2 reads SYDVKM. The CDR3 is 17 amino acids. CDR3 nucleotide sequence: TGTGCCAGCAGTACCCATGTTGGGACCCGATGGAAAAACATTCAGTACTTC. It yields the protein CASSTHVGTRWKNIQYF.

This chain connects TRBV11-1 to TRBJ2-1, with 7 positions matching TRBD1. The CDR3 covers 14 residues. Germline CDR1 and CDR2: SGHAT and FQDESV (reference sequence). V lost 7 bases, J lost 4 bases, and 7 bases stayed unmatched. The CDR3 DNA sequence: TGTGCCAGCACCCGACAGGGTGGTTACAATGAGCAGTTCTTC. It encodes CASTRQGGYNEQFF.

The V gene is TRBV19, the J gene TRBJ1-2; a weak D match, TRBD1 (5 bases). Trimming shortened V by 7 bases and J by 2 bases, and 11 bases separated the two germline ends. CDR3 length: 13 residues. CDR1 is LNHDA, CDR2 SQIVND, per germline (reference sequence). The CDR3 nucleotides read TGTGCCAGTAACAGGACTCCCAACTATGGCTACACCTTC. This gives the protein CASNRTPNYGYTF.

J is TRBJ2-5 and V is TRBV2, with a tentative D call TRBD2 (5 bases). This CDR3 is 15 amino acids long. V lost 2 bases and J 4 bases, leaving 14 bases between the germline ends. Germline V gives CDR1 SNHLY, CDR2 FYNNEI. In DNA, the CDR3 is TGTGCCAGCAGTGAATTGATAGGGAGCGGAGAGACCCAGTACTTC. It translates to CASSELIGSGETQYF.

This rearrangement joins TRBV29-1 to TRBJ2-5; TRBD1 might be the D (6 bases). The CDR3 totals 15 residues. V was pared by 2 bases and J by 1 base, with 14 bases between. The germline CDR1 and CDR2 sequences are SQVTM and ANQGSEA. CDR3 coding DNA: TGCAGCGTTGAACCGGGACACCCCCGCCAAGAGACCCAGTACTTC. Translating it yields CSVEPGHPRQETQYF.

The V call is TRBV6-6, the J call TRBJ2-7, with 9 bases matching TRBD2. In germline, CDR1 is MNHNY, CDR2 SVGAGI (reference sequence). This CDR3 is 14 amino acids long. With V trimmed by 5 bases and J by 5 bases, 7 bases remained unmatched. CDR3 DNA: TGTGCCAGCAGTAGCGGGAGGATCGAGAACGAGCAGTACTTC. Translating gives CASSSGRIENEQYF.